These 14 T cell receptor beta chains share one sample of origin, sequenced in a study of identical twins. Using its own MiXCR run on the 5' RACE reads, TCRdb lists one record per CDR3 protein. The sample records some 230,000 distinct CDR3 sequences, around 6.5% being singletons. These data also featured in a second study, about T cells expressing NK-cell markers.

Sequencing was carried out using CD8+ T cells sorted from blood. Every receptor here comes from a woman between 18 and 29 years old in good health.

This clonotype was counted many times. The chain joins TRBV7-9 to TRBJ1-3; D ambiguous. The length of the CDR3 is 14 residues. V was shortened by 1 base and J by 7 bases, with 11 bases between the two germline ends. From germline, CDR1 is SEHNR and CDR2 FQNEAQ (reference sequence). CDR3 sequence reads: CASSLGYLPNTIYF. In DNA form, the CDR3 reads TGTGCCAGCAGCTTAGGATATCTTCCCAACACCATATATTTT.

This clonotype was found many times. The chain links TRBV12-3 or TRBV12-4 to TRBJ2-7; the D gene is possibly TRBD2 (6 bases). The CDR3 length is 14 residues. V was trimmed by 1 base and J by 1 base, leaving 8 bases between them. Here the CDR3 DNA reads TGTGCCAGCAGTTTAGGAGGGACTTCCTACGAGCAGTACTTC. Translation gives CASSLGGTSYEQYF.

This clonotype was counted ten times or more. The chain couples TRBV15 to TRBJ2-5; D ambiguous. V shed 0 bases and J shed 4 bases, with 12 bases lying between them. CDR1 is LNHNV and CDR2 is YYDKDF in the germline V gene (reference sequence). The CDR3 totals 15 residues. Here the CDR3 reads CATSREIRVGETQYF. The CDR3 region has the DNA TGTGCCACCAGCAGAGAGATTCGGGTGGGAGAGACCCAGTACTTC.

The V and J genes are TRBV20-1 and TRBJ1-2; 8 positions match TRBD1. Germline CDR1 is DFQATT and CDR2 is SNEGSKA (reference sequence). Unmatched junction bases numbered 6, after V lost 6 bases and J lost 3 bases. This CDR3 contains 13 residues. CDR3 coding DNA: TGCAGTGCCATTGACAGGGGTGACTATGGCTACACCTTC. Translation gives CSAIDRGDYGYTF.

The chain combines TRBV6-6 with TRBJ1-1, with D tentatively TRBD1 (6 bases). The V gene lost 11 bases and the J gene lost 1 base, with 11 bases spanning the gap. The length of the CDR3 is 12 residues. In germline, CDR1 is MNHNY, CDR2 SVGAGI (reference sequence). The CDR3 DNA follows: TGTGCCTCTGGACAGACGAACACTGAAGCTTTCTTT. Translation gives CASGQTNTEAFF.

The chain carries TRBV18 and TRBJ2-7; tentatively, D is TRBD1 (6 bases). From germline, CDR1 is KGHSH and CDR2 LQKENI. The CDR3 has 21 amino acids. Trimming removed 3 bases from V and 3 bases from J, with 33 bases in between. CDR3 nucleotide sequence: TGTGCCAGCTCACCTACCCAGGGGCCCGCTTACATTGACCTAAAAGGCTACGAGCAGTACTTC. It specifies CASSPTQGPAYIDLKGYEQYF.

The V gene is TRBV12-3 or TRBV12-4, the J gene TRBJ1-1; D gene ambiguous. This CDR3 has 13 residues. The V and J ends lost 5 bases and 5 bases respectively, with 12 bases between them. CDR3 protein: CASSGGGMTEAFF. The CDR3 DNA sequence: TGTGCCAGCAGTGGCGGAGGGATGACTGAAGCTTTCTTT.

This clonotype was counted ten times or more. The chain combines TRBV4-3 with TRBJ2-2; the match to TRBD2 covers 7 bases. This CDR3 has 15 amino acids. Germline trimming cut 0 bases from V and 7 bases from J; bases unmatched to any gene: 5. Germline V gene lookup returns CDR1 LGHNA and CDR2 YSLEER. CDR3 loop: CASSQDRSGIGELFF. CDR3 coding DNA: TGCGCCAGCAGCCAAGATAGGAGCGGGATCGGGGAGCTGTTTTTT.

The rearrangement links TRBV12-5 to TRBJ2-1; the match to TRBD1 covers 9 bases. This CDR3 has 15 amino acids. The germline V gene encodes CDR1 LGHNT and CDR2 FRNRAP. V lost 0 bases and J lost 10; bases outside the gene matches: 7. The CDR3 nucleotides read TGTGCTAGTGGTTTGGTCGGGACAGGGTTTCGCGAGCAGTTCTTC. It is translated as CASGLVGTGFREQFF.

The V call is TRBV10-3, the J call TRBJ1-3, with TRBD1 as a possible D gene (5 bases). Germline V CDR1 and CDR2: ENHRY, SYGVKD. This CDR3 is built from 13 residues. V dropped 7 bases and J dropped 4 bases, with 11 bases sitting between them. The CDR3, as DNA: TGTGCCATCACCCCCGGGACGGGAAACACCATATATTTT. Its protein product is CAITPGTGNTIYF.

This clonotype was counted between two and nine times. The genes are TRBV12-3 or TRBV12-4 and TRBJ2-1; TRBD2 matches at 14 bases. This CDR3 is 15 amino acids long. Unmatched junction bases numbered 6, after V lost 6 bases and J lost 8 bases. CDR3 coding DNA: TGTGCCAGCAGAGCCGGGACTAGCGGGAGCGATGAGCAGTTCTTC. As protein: CASRAGTSGSDEQFF.

The rearrangement joins TRBV7-9 to TRBJ2-7; possibly TRBD2 for D (6 bases). The CDR3 loop spans 15 amino acids. V gave up 5 bases and J gave up 2 bases, with 16 bases separating them. CDR1 and CDR2 (germline): SEHNR, FQNEAQ (reference sequence). The CDR3 spells CASSGSGTDPYEQYF. The CDR3 coding sequence is TGTGCCAGCAGCGGCTCCGGGACTGACCCCTACGAGCAGTACTTC.

In its sample, this clonotype was seen a few times. DNA of the CDR3: TGCGCCAGCAGCACCCGGACAGGTATCTACGAGCAGTACTTC. It yields the protein CASSTRTGIYEQYF. The rearrangement joins TRBV5-1 to TRBJ2-7; 7 bases fit TRBD1. Germline lookup yields CDR1 SGHRS and CDR2 YFSETQ. The junction had 7 bases not matched to a gene; V was cut back by 4 bases and J by 3 bases. The length of the CDR3 is 14 residues.

This clonotype was recorded a few times. This chain links TRBV30 with TRBJ2-7; D remains ambiguous. The germline V gene encodes CDR1 GTSNPN and CDR2 SVGIG (reference sequence). The CDR3 is 13 amino acids. The V gene lost 0 bases and the J gene lost 4 bases, with 10 bases spanning the gap. For the CDR3, the DNA is TGTGCCTGGAGTGTCACGGCGAGATACGAGCAGTACTTC. Amino acids: CAWSVTARYEQYF.